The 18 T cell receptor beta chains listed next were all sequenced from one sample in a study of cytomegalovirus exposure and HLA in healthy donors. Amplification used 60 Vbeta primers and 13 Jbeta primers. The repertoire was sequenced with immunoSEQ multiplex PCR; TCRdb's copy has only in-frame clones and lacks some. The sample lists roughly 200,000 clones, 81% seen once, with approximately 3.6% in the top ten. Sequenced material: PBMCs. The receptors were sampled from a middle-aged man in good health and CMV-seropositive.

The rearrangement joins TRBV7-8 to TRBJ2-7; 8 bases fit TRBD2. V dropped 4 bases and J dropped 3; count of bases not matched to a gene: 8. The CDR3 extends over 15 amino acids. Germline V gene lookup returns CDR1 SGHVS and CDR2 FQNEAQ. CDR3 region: CASSSNLAGYYEQYF. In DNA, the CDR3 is TGTGCCAGCAGCTCCAACTTAGCGGGGTACTACGAGCAGTACTTC. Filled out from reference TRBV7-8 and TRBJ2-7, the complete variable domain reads GAGVSQSPRYKVAKRGQDVALRCDPISGHVSLFWYQQALGQGPEFLTYFQNEAQLDKSGLPSDRFFAERPEGSVSTLKIQRTQQEDSAVYLCASSSNLAGYYEQYFGPGTRLTVT.

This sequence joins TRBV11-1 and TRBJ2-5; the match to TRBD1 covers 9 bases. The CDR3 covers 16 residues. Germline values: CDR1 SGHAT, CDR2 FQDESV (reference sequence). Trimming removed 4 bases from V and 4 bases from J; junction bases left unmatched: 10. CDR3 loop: CASSSKDRGLVETQYF. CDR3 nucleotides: TGTGCCAGCAGCTCCAAAGACAGGGGGTTGGTAGAGACCCAGTACTTC.

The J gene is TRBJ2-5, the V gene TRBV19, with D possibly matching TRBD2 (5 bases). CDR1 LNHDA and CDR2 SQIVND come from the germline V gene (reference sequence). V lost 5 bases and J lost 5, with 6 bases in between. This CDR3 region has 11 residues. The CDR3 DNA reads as TGTGCCAGTAGTCCGGGGGAGACCCAGTACTTC. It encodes CASSPGETQYF.

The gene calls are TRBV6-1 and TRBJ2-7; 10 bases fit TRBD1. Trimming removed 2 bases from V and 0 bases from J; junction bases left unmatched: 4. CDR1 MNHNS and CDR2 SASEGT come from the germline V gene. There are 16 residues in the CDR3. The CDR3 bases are TGTGCCAGCAGTGAATGGACAGGGGGGAGCTCCTACGAGCAGTACTTC. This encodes CASSEWTGGSSYEQYF.

Here the CDR3 DNA reads TGTGCCAGCAGCCCTCCAGACAGGGGAAGCCTTAGCAATCAGCCCCAGCATTTT. Amino acids: CASSPPDRGSLSNQPQHF. The V gene is TRBV7-8, the J gene TRBJ1-5, with TRBD1 matching over 8 bases. The ends lost 5 bases at V and 0 bases at J; junction bases unmatched: 12. CDR1 SGHVS and CDR2 FQNEAQ come from the germline V gene. The CDR3 contains 18 residues.

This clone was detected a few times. The CDR3 protein is CASSSGKSGSSYNEQFF. The CDR3 DNA reads as TGTGCCAGCAGCTCAGGGAAAAGCGGGAGCTCCTACAATGAGCAGTTCTTC. The chain employs TRBV11-1 and TRBJ2-1, with TRBD2 identical over 8 bases. With 4 bases clipped from V and 0 bases from J, the junction kept 8 bases outside the gene matches. The V gene's germline CDR1 is SGHAT and CDR2 FQDESV (reference sequence). The CDR3 is 17 residues long.

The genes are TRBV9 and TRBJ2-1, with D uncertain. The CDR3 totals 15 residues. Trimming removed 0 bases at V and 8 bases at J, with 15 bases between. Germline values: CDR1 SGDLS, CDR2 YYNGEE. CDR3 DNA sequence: TGTGCCAGCAGCGTAGCGCTTAGAGGCTGGGATGAGCAGTTCTTC. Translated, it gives CASSVALRGWDEQFF.

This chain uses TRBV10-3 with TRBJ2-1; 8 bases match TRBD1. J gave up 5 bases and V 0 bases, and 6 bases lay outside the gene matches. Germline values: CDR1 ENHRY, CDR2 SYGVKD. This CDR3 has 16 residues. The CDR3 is CAISESGDRLDNEQFF. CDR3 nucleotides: TGTGCCATCAGTGAGTCTGGGGACAGGCTAGACAATGAGCAGTTCTTC.

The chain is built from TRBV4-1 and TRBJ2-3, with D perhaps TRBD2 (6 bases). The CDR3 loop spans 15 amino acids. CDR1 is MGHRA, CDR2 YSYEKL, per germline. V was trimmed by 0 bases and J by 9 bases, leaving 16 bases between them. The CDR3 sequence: CASSQETGVVGTQYF. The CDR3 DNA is TGCGCCAGCAGCCAAGAGACGGGGGTGGTAGGCACGCAGTATTTT.

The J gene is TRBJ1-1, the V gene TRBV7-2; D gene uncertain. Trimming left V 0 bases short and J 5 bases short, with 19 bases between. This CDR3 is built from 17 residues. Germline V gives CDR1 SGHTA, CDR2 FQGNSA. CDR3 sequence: CASSLAGVQASRTEAFF. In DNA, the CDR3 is TGTGCCAGCAGCTTAGCTGGTGTTCAAGCTTCTCGGACTGAAGCTTTCTTT.

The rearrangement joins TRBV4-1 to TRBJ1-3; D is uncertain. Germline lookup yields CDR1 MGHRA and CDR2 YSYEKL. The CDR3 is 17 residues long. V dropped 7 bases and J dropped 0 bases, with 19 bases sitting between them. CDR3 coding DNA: TGCGCCAGCACCCCAGGTGGAGAGGGATCCTCTGGAAACACCATATATTTT. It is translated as CASTPGGEGSSGNTIYF.

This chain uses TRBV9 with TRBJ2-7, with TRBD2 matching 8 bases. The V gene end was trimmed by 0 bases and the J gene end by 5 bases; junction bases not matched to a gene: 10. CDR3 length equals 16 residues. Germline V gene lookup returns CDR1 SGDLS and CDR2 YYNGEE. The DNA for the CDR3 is TGTGCCAGCAGCGTAGCTACAAGCGGGAGTACCGACGAGCAGTACTTC. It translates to CASSVATSGSTDEQYF.

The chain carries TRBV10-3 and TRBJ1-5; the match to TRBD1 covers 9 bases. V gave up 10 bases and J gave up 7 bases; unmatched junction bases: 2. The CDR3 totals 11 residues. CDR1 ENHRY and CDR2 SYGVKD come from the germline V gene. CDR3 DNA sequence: TGTGCCAGCGGACAGGGGCAGCCCCAGCATTTT. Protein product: CASGQGQPQHF.

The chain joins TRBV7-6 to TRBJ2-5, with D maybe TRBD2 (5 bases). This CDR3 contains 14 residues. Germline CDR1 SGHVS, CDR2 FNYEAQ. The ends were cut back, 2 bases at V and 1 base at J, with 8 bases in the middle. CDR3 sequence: CASSLSGSQETQYF. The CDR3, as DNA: TGTGCCAGCAGCTTATCGGGGAGCCAAGAGACCCAGTACTTC.

CDR3 DNA sequence: TGTGCCAGCAGCTTAGGGGCTAGCGGGAGGAAAGCCTACGAGCAGTACTTC. Protein sequence: CASSLGASGRKAYEQYF. The V gene is TRBV7-2, the J gene TRBJ2-7, with 11 bases matching TRBD2. The CDR3 length is 17 residues. Germline values: CDR1 SGHTA, CDR2 FQGNSA. Unmatched junction bases numbered 7, after V lost 1 base and J lost 2 bases.

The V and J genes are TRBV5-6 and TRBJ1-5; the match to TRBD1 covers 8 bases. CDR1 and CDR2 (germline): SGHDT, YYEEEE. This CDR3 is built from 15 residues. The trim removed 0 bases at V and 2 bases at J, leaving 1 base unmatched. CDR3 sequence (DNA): TGTGCCAGCAGCTTGGCGGACAGGGGCAATCAGCCCCAGCATTTT. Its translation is CASSLADRGNQPQHF.

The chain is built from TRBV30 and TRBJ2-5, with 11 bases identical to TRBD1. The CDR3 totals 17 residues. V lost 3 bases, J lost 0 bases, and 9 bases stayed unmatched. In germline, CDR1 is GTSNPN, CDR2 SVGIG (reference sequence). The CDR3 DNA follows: TGTGCCTGGAGAAGGACAGGGGGCCGGCGGTACCAAGAGACCCAGTACTTC. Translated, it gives CAWRRTGGRRYQETQYF.

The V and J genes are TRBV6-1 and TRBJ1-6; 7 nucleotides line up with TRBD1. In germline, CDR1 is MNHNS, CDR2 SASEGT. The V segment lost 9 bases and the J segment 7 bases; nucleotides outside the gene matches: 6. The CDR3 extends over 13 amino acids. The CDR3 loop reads CASTGTANSPLHF. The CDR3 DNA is TGTGCCAGTACCGGGACAGCCAATTCACCCCTCCACTTT.